This entry lists 17 T cell receptor beta chains sequenced from one sample in a study of beta chain features in type 1 diabetes. cDNA synthesis used the whole RNA isolate, giving expressed TCRB sequences. The repertoire was sequenced with immunoSEQ multiplex PCR; TCRdb's copy has only in-frame clones and lacks some. The sample includes under 550,000 clones, more than 9.5% seen only once; the top ten take over 0.04%. Specimen: naive CD4+ T cells from blood. Source of these receptors: a woman aged 18-29 years in good health.

This clone has more than one count but fewer than ten. The gene calls are TRBV21-1 and TRBJ2-3; TRBD1 is taken as the D call from the table, unchecked against the DNA. TRBV21-1 is listed as a pseudogene. The CDR3 contains 15 residues. The CDR3 coding sequence is TGTGCCAGCACCAATAAAGACAGGGCGGGAGATACGCAGTATTTT. Translation: CASTNKDRAGDTQYF.

The gene calls are TRBV5-4 and TRBJ2-5; 9 positions match TRBD1. Germline loops: CDR1 SGHNT, CDR2 YYREEE (reference sequence). The V and J ends lost 4 bases and 5 bases, in that order; junction bases with no gene match: 6. CDR3 length: 14 amino acids. This CDR3 reads CASSRTGVRETQYF. CDR3 sequence (DNA): TGTGCCAGCAGCCGGACAGGGGTGAGGGAGACCCAGTACTTC.

This clone was seen only a few times. The chain carries TRBV15 and TRBJ2-2; no reliable D call. The V and J ends lost 0 bases and 0 bases respectively, with 2 bases between them. Per the germline V gene, CDR1 is LNHNV and CDR2 is YYDKDF (reference sequence). This CDR3 has 14 amino acids. The CDR3 nucleotides are TGTGCCACCAGCAGAGATACGAACACCGGGGAGCTGTTTTTT. Its protein product is CATSRDTNTGELFF. Variable domain in full (rest from reference TRBV15 and TRBJ2-2): DAMVIQNPRYQVTQFGKPVTLSCSQTLNHNVMYWYQQKSSQAPKLLFHYYDKDFNNEADTPDNFQSRRPNTSFCFLDIRSPGLGDTAMYLCATSRDTNTGELFFGEGSRLTVL.

This clone was seen a single time. The V and J genes are TRBV5-6 and TRBJ2-5; D may be TRBD2 (7 bases). CDR3 size: 15 residues. The V gene lost 7 bases and the J gene lost 4 bases, with 20 bases spanning the gap. Germline V gene lookup returns CDR1 SGHDT and CDR2 YYEEEE. In nucleotides, the CDR3 is TGTGCCAGCGGGGGGACTACAGGGTCCGGAGAGACCCAGTACTTC. This sequence encodes CASGGTTGSGETQYF.

V and J are TRBV11-3 and TRBJ2-2, with D unresolved. The germline CDR1 and CDR2 sequences are SGHNT and YENEEA. V was trimmed by 4 bases and J by 4 bases, leaving 10 bases between them. The CDR3 covers 14 residues. The CDR3 region is CASSSRATTGELFF. The DNA for the CDR3 is TGTGCCAGCAGCTCCCGGGCCACCACCGGGGAGCTGTTTTTT.

This clone occurred a few times. The chain couples TRBV5-6 to TRBJ2-1; weak D call: TRBD2 (5 bases). V was clipped by 2 bases and J by 6 bases, with 12 bases between them. The CDR3 consists of 14 residues. Germline V CDR1 and CDR2: SGHDT, YYEEEE. CDR3 protein: CASSLGLPSNEQFF. CDR3 coding DNA: TGTGCCAGCAGCTTAGGACTCCCGAGCAATGAGCAGTTCTTC.

V gene TRBV7-2 combines with J gene TRBJ2-7; 9 bases match TRBD2. The CDR3 is 17 residues long. CDR1 SGHTA and CDR2 FQGNSA come from the germline V gene. The ends lost 4 bases at V and 1 base at J; junction bases unmatched: 11. The CDR3 protein is CASSSGQSGRPSYEQYF. The CDR3 coding sequence is TGTGCCAGCAGCTCCGGACAGAGCGGGAGGCCGTCCTACGAGCAGTACTTC. Supplemented by reference TRBV7-2 and TRBJ2-7, the full variable domain reads GAGVSQSPSNKVTEKGKDVELRCDPISGHTALYWYRQSLGQGLEFLIYFQGNSAPDKSGLPSDRFSAERTGGSVSTLTIQRTQQEDSAVYLCASSSGQSGRPSYEQYFGPGTRLTVT.

This clone turned up a few times. Within the sample, other DNA sequences also encode this same CDR3. J is TRBJ2-5 and V is TRBV18; D remains ambiguous. Per the germline V gene, CDR1 is KGHSH and CDR2 is LQKENI. The V end was cut by 0 bases, the J end by 2 bases, with 4 bases between. The CDR3 runs 13 residues. CDR3 in amino acids: CASSPPNQETQYF. In DNA, the CDR3 is TGTGCCAGCTCACCACCGAATCAAGAGACCCAGTACTTC.

The rearrangement links TRBV14 to TRBJ1-4; no definite D call. CDR3 size: 12 residues. The V gene's germline CDR1 is SGHDN and CDR2 FVKESK. V shed 3 bases and J shed 7 bases, with 6 bases lying between them. CDR3 nucleotide sequence: TGTGCCAGCAGCCAGGGAAGTGAAAAACTGTTTTTT. Translating it yields CASSQGSEKLFF.

This chain connects TRBV2 to TRBJ2-5; TRBD2 matches 10 bases. The CDR3 spans 14 residues. Germline V CDR1 and CDR2: SNHLY, FYNNEI. The V and J ends lost 3 bases and 4 bases, in that order; junction bases with no gene match: 2. CDR3 in DNA: TGTGCCAGCAGTGAGCTAGCGGGGGTAGAGACCCAGTACTTC. This gives the protein CASSELAGVETQYF.

The chain employs TRBV7-9 and TRBJ1-6; 10 bases fit TRBD1. This CDR3 has 14 amino acids. The V and J ends lost 7 bases and 9 bases, in that order; junction bases with no gene match: 6. Germline CDR1 reads SEHNR; CDR2 reads FQNEAQ (reference sequence). The CDR3, as DNA: TGTGCCAGCAAATCTGGGACAGGGGCTTCACCCCTCCACTTT. Protein product: CASKSGTGASPLHF.

This clone was observed a few times. CDR3 residues: CASSFGQGGNSPLHF. The CDR3 nucleotides read TGTGCCAGCAGCTTTGGTCAGGGAGGCAATTCACCCCTCCACTTT. The genes are TRBV5-6 and TRBJ1-6; D perhaps matches TRBD1 (5 bases). The V and J ends lost 2 bases and 7 bases respectively, with 13 bases between them. Germline CDR1 reads SGHDT; CDR2 reads YYEEEE. The CDR3 is 15 amino acids.

V is TRBV7-9 and J is TRBJ2-7; 8 bases align to TRBD1. This CDR3 spans 16 amino acids. Looked up from germline, CDR1 is SEHNR and CDR2 is FQNEAQ (reference sequence). V dropped 1 base and J dropped 1; count of bases not matched to a gene: 6. CDR3 amino acids: CASSLEGGTGSYEQYF. The CDR3 region has the DNA TGTGCCAGCAGCTTAGAAGGCGGGACAGGATCCTACGAGCAGTACTTC.

V usage is TRBV29-1 and J usage is TRBJ1-3; D is possibly TRBD1 (6 bases). The CDR3 is 15 residues long. The germline CDR1 and CDR2 sequences are SQVTM and ANQGSEA. Trimming took off 1 base at V and 5 bases at J, with 15 bases between the two ends. Here the CDR3 DNA reads TGCAGCGTTGAAGGGGACTCGACAGGAAGAAACACCATATATTTT. Amino acids: CSVEGDSTGRNTIYF. Variable domain in full (rest from reference TRBV29-1 and TRBJ1-3): SAVISQKPSRDICQRGTSLTIQCQVDSQVTMMFWYRQQPGQSLTLIATANQGSEATYESGFVIDKFPISRPNLTFSTLTVSNMSPEDSSIYLCSVEGDSTGRNTIYFGEGSWLTVV.

CDR3 sequence (DNA): TGTGCCACCAGCAGGCCTCTAACCGGGACACAAGAGACCCAGTACTTC. Residues: CATSRPLTGTQETQYF. The J gene is TRBJ2-5, the V gene TRBV15; tentative D call: TRBD1 (6 bases). The ends were cut back, 3 bases at V and 2 bases at J, with 16 bases in the middle. This CDR3 contains 16 residues. Germline V gene lookup returns CDR1 LNHNV and CDR2 YYDKDF (reference sequence).

This clone was observed at least ten times. This sequence joins TRBV14 and TRBJ2-7, with 7 bases fitting TRBD1. CDR3 size: 14 residues. V lost 3 bases and J lost 2; bases outside the gene matches: 4. From germline, CDR1 is SGHDN and CDR2 FVKESK. The CDR3 sequence is CASSQRTGAYEQYF. DNA of the CDR3: TGTGCCAGCAGCCAGAGGACAGGCGCCTACGAGCAGTACTTC.

The chain couples TRBV5-1 to TRBJ2-1; TRBD2 matches 11 bases. The CDR3 is 16 residues long. The germline CDR1 and CDR2 sequences are SGHRS and YFSETQ. V was pared by 5 bases and J by 4 bases, with 8 bases of the junction left unmatched. CDR3 bases: TGCGCCAGCAGACCGACTAGCGGGGTTACTTACAATGAGCAGTTCTTC. Its translation is CASRPTSGVTYNEQFF. The full variable domain, completed using reference TRBV5-1 and TRBJ2-1, is KAGVTQTPRYLIKTRGQQVTLSCSPISGHRSVSWYQQTPGQGLQFLFEYFSETQRNKGNFPGRFSGRQFSNSRSEMNVSTLELGDSALYLCASRPTSGVTYNEQFFGPGTRLTVL.